What follows describes a single T cell receptor (beta chain). The antigen is undetermined. This specimen belongs to a study of post-analysis software for immune sequencing data. Study-level findings and limits: A few TRBV segments occurring more often in patients than controls included TRBV5-6, TRBV5-1 and TRBV20-1.

CDR3 length: 15 amino acids. The germline V gene encodes CDR1 SGHTA and CDR2 FQGNSA. V dropped 3 bases and J dropped 0; count of bases not matched to a gene: 4. Libraries were made from TCR beta cDNA, and they carried unique molecular identifiers. TCRdb redid the calling of the PCR reads with MiXCR, one entry per CDR3 protein. The sample carries around 400,000 distinct CDR3 sequences, 30% to 45% recorded once. This chain connects TRBV7-2 to TRBJ2-7, with 8 positions matching TRBD2. The receptor's source is a girl between 5 and 17 years old with multiple sclerosis. The sequenced sample consisted of blood. The CDR3 DNA reads TGTGCCAGCAGCTTTAGCGGGGAGAGCTCCTACGAGCAGTACTTC. This sequence encodes CASSFSGESSYEQYF.